This T cell receptor beta chain was found in a study of T cell responses to AZD1222 COVID-19 vaccine. Study-level results: Samples come after the peak T cell response, not at day 14.

The table came from immunoSEQ multiplex PCR; TCRdb's copy has only in-frame clones and leaves some out. The sample has roughly 150,000 clones; approximately 90% are singletons. Trimming took 0 bases from V and 7 from J; bases not matched to a gene: 5. Germline V gene lookup returns CDR1 ENHRY and CDR2 SYGVKD. The CDR3 sequence is 15 residues long. Concerning this clone itself: Antigen unknown.

Here the sequenced sample was peripheral blood, taken on day 0 of AZD1222 vaccination. The V gene is TRBV10-3, the J gene TRBJ2-2; TRBD1 matches at 7 bases. This TCR was recovered from an adult in good health. Written as DNA, the CDR3 is TGTGCCATCAGTGAGTCGAAAGGGGACAGCGGGGAGCTGTTTTTT. This translates into CAISESKGDSGELFF.